These 9 T cell receptor beta chains were all obtained from the same sample, sequenced in a study of cytomegalovirus exposure and HLA in healthy donors. Only in-frame clones appear in the TCRdb table, and some are missing; sequencing was by immunoSEQ multiplex PCR. The data contain about 130,000 clones, 80% to 90% of them seen just once; the ten biggest clones take up over 5%. The specimen was PBMCs. The receptors here all came from a woman between 25 and 40 years old in good health and CMV-seropositive.

The chain employs TRBV27 and TRBJ2-1; D possibly corresponds to TRBD1 (6 bases). The CDR3 consists of 15 residues. Germline CDR1 and CDR2: MNHEY and SMNVEV (reference sequence). Trimming pared 5 bases from V and 4 bases from J, leaving 15 bases between. The CDR3 coding sequence is TGTGCCAGCAGTCTGTCAGAAACAGGGTACAATGAGCAGTTCTTC. It yields the protein CASSLSETGYNEQFF.

In DNA form, the CDR3 reads TGCGCCAGCAGCCCGGAAGACTCAACCCGGGAGACCCAGTACTTC. This sequence encodes CASSPEDSTRETQYF. The genes are TRBV5-1 and TRBJ2-5; D gene uncertain. V lost 4 bases and J lost 5, with 18 bases in between. Germline CDR1 SGHRS, CDR2 YFSETQ. The CDR3 contains 15 residues.

The chain is built from TRBV19 and TRBJ1-2; 7 bases match TRBD1. Germline CDR1 reads LNHDA; CDR2 reads SQIVND (reference sequence). With V trimmed by 4 bases and J by 4 bases, 15 bases remained unmatched. The CDR3 is 17 residues long. For the CDR3, the DNA is TGTGCCAGTAGTACCCTCGGACAGGCAGGAGCGGGCTATGGCTACACCTTC. Residues: CASSTLGQAGAGYGYTF.

This clone came up a few times. The chain employs TRBV7-9 and TRBJ2-7, with D maybe TRBD2 (6 bases). The CDR3 loop spans 12 amino acids. With 11 bases removed from V and 5 bases from J, the gap between germline ends came to 16 bases. Germline V lookup: CDR1 SEHNR, CDR2 FQNEAQ (reference sequence). Here the CDR3 reads CASRGARDEQYF. The CDR3, as DNA: TGTGCCTCCCGCGGGGCAAGAGACGAGCAGTACTTC.

Here the CDR3 DNA reads TGTGCCAGCAGCTTCTCAGGGGGAAACAATCAGCCCCAGCATTTT. Amino acid sequence: CASSFSGGNNQPQHF. The rearrangement joins TRBV7-6 to TRBJ1-5; 7 bases map to TRBD1. The CDR3 sequence is 15 residues long. Germline V gene sequence: CDR1 SGHVS, CDR2 FNYEAQ. The J segment lost 3 bases and the V segment lost 3 bases, leaving 5 bases of the junction unmatched.

CDR3 DNA: TGCGCCAGCGCATCACAGGGGCAGAACACTGAAGCTTTCTTT. Translating gives CASASQGQNTEAFF. The J gene is TRBJ1-1, the V gene TRBV5-1; 7 nucleotides match TRBD1. Germline lookup yields CDR1 SGHRS and CDR2 YFSETQ. The CDR3 covers 14 residues. V dropped 7 bases and J dropped 1; count of bases not matched to a gene: 7.

The V and J genes are TRBV5-1 and TRBJ2-1; 12 bases are shared with TRBD1. V was pared by 4 bases and J by 5 bases, with 10 bases of the junction left unmatched. Germline-derived CDR1 and CDR2 are SGHRS and YFSETQ. CDR3 length: 17 amino acids. The CDR3: CASSPGTGGFGDNEQFF. CDR3 sequence (DNA): TGCGCCAGCAGCCCGGGGACAGGGGGCTTCGGGGACAATGAGCAGTTCTTC.

The chain has TRBV4-1 and TRBJ2-3; 10 bases match TRBD2. Germline V gene lookup returns CDR1 MGHRA and CDR2 YSYEKL. CDR3 length equals 17 residues. Losses at the gene ends were 0 bases for V and 5 bases for J; bases not matched to a gene: 8. CDR3 coding DNA: TGCGCCAGCAGCCAAGATGGCGCTAGCGGGGGATTAGATACGCAGTATTTT. Translation gives CASSQDGASGGLDTQYF.

This chain joins TRBV2 and TRBJ2-1; 7 bases align to TRBD2. CDR1 is SNHLY, CDR2 FYNNEI, per germline. CDR3 length equals 16 residues. The V gene end was trimmed by 6 bases and the J gene end by 9 bases; junction bases not matched to a gene: 17. CDR3 sequence reads: CASSARRTTSGGEQFF. In DNA, the CDR3 is TGTGCCAGCAGCGCACGACGGACCACCTCGGGAGGTGAGCAGTTCTTC. Looking up the rest from reference TRBV2 and TRBJ2-1 gives the full variable domain: EPEVTQTPSHQVTQMGQEVILRCVPISNHLYFYWYRQILGQKVEFLVSFYNNEISEKSEIFDDQFSVERPDGSNFTLKIRSTKLEDSAMYFCASSARRTTSGGEQFFGPGTRLTVL.